This T cell receptor beta chain was captured in a study of CD8 T cells in Susac syndrome. Study summary: Treatment status at blood draw for the Susac syndrome patients was therapy-naive, corticosteroids, or intravenous immunoglobulin alone. Study-wide findings and caveats: The study conceded that relatively few individuals underwent its TCR sequencing and HLA analysis.

With random hexamers, about 0.5 to 1 ug RNA was reverse transcribed. An immunoSEQ multiplex PCR generated amplified TCR beta CDR3 products spanning 54 Vbeta and 13 Jbeta. TCRdb ran MiXCR on the immunoSEQ multiplex PCR reads and lists one entry per CDR3 protein. Among 100,000 or so distinct CDR3 sequences listed, around 94% were seen once. This CDR3 has 14 residues. To note about this clonotype: The antigen is unknown.

The authors negatively isolated CD8+ and CD4+ T cells and FACS-enriched TEMRA cells. The TCR was taken from a human donor with Susac syndrome. The chain carries TRBV12-2 and TRBJ1-5; the table calls TRBD1, which could not be checked here. TRBV12-2 is noted as a pseudogene. The specimen sequenced was CD4+ T cells from PBMCs. This CDR3 is CASRLGTATRPQHF. In DNA form, the CDR3 reads TGTGCAAGTCGCTTAGGGACAGCCACCAGGCCCCAGCATTTT.